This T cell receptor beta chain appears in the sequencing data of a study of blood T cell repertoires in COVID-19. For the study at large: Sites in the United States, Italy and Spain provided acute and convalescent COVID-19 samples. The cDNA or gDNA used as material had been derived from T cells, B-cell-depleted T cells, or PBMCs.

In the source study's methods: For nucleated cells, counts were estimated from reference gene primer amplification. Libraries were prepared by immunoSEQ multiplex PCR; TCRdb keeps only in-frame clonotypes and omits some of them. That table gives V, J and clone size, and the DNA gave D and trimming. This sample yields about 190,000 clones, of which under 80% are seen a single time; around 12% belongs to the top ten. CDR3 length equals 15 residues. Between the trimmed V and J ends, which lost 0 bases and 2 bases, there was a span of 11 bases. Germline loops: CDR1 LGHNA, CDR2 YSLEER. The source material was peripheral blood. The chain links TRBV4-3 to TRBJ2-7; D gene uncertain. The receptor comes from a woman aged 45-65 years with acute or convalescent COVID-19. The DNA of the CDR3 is TGCGCCAGCAGCCAAGATACGTTAGAACCCTACGAGCAGTACTTC. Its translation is CASSQDTLEPYEQYF.